This T cell receptor (beta chain) was sequenced during a study of cytotoxic CD8 clonotypes in ibrutinib-treated CLL. Points from the study as a whole: Among the clonotypes, public ones were uncommon and contracted or held stable on treatment. Starting clonality was above that of age-matched healthy donors and tracked circulating CD8+ T-cell counts.

Depths of 1 in 200,000 to 1 in 1 million T cells were the sequencing target. TCRdb's copy holds only in-frame clones and misses some; the assay was immunoSEQ multiplex PCR. The sample has a few hundred thousand clones, about 80% seen once. Notes on this clone: Its antigen remains unidentified.

The CDR3 consists of 14 residues. CDR1 and CDR2 from the germline V gene are SGHDN and FVKESK. The V gene end was trimmed by 6 bases and the J gene end by 3 bases; junction bases not matched to a gene: 5. The chain is built from TRBV14 and TRBJ2-1; 7 nucleotides line up with TRBD2. The receptor was isolated from a human donor with chronic lymphocytic leukemia. The specimen comprised PBMCs, sampled before ibrutinib treatment. As DNA, the CDR3 is TGTGCCAGCAGGGCGGGAGCCAACTACAATGAGCAGTTCTTC. It yields the protein CASRAGANYNEQFF.